This T cell receptor beta chain appears in the sequencing data of a study of cytomegalovirus exposure and HLA in healthy donors. General study findings and limits: The authors later linked a missense DCLRE1C variant to TCR beta V- and J-gene trimming. The study had only CMV serostatus as immune exposure information. Most TCR sequences proved rare, with some public TCRs found in many donors.

Concerning this clone: Its antigen is as yet unknown.

Healthy people donating bone marrow made up the donors. PCR involved 60 Vbeta and 13 Jbeta primers. The protocol was immunoSEQ multiplex PCR, while the TCRdb copy is restricted to in-frame clones and leaves out a portion. The sample yields around 70,000 clones, roughly 70% seen once. Germline lookup yields CDR1 PRHDT and CDR2 FYEKMQ (reference sequence). V lost 7 bases and J lost 2, with 21 bases in between. The CDR3 covers 17 residues. The sequenced sample was PBMCs. The V and J genes are TRBV13 and TRBJ1-5; TRBD1 is a possible D gene (5 bases). The TCR comes from a man aged 55 to 69 in good health and CMV-seropositive. The CDR3 region has the DNA TGTGCCAGCACCCTTAGGAAGGAGGGGATCGGCAATCAGCCCCAGCATTTT. Its translation is CASTLRKEGIGNQPQHF.